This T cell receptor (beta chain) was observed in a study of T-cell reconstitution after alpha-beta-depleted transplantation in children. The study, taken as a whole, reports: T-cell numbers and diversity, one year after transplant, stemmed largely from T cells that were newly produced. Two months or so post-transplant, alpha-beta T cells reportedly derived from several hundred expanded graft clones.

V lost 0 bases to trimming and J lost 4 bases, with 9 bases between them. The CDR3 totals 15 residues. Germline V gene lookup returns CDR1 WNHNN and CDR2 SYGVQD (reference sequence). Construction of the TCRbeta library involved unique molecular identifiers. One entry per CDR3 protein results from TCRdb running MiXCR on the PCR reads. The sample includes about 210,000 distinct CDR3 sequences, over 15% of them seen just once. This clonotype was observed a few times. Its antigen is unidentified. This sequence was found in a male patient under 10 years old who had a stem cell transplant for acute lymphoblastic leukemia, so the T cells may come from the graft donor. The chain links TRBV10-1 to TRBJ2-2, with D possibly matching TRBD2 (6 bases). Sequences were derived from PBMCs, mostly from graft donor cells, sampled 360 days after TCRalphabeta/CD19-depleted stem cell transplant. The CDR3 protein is CASSESRAGTGELFF. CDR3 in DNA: TGCGCCAGCAGTGAGTCGAGAGCGGGCACCGGGGAGCTGTTTTTT.